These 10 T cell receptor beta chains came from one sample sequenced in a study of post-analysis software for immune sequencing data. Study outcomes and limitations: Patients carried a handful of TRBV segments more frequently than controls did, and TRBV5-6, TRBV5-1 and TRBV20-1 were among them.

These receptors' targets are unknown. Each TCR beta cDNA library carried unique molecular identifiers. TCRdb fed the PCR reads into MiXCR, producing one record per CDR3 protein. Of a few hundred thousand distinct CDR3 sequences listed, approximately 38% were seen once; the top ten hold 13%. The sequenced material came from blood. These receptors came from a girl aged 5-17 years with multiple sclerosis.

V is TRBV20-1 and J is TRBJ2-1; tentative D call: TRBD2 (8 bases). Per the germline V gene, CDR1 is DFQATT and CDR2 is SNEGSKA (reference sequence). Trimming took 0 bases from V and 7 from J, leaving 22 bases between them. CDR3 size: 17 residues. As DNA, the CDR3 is TGCAGTGCTAGAGATGATGGGGGCGGGGGGACAGTAAATGAGCAGTTCTTC. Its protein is CSARDDGGGGTVNEQFF.

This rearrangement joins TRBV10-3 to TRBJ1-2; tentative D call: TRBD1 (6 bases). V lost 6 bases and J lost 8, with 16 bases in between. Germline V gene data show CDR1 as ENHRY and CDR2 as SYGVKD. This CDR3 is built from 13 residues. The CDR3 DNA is TGTGCCATCAGCCTGACAGGATTCGAAGGCTACACCTTC. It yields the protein CAISLTGFEGYTF.

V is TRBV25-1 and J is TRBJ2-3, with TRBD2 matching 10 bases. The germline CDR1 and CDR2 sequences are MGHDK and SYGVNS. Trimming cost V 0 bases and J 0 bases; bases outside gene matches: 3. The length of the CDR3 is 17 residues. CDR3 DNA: TGTGCCAGCAGTGAATATGGACTAGCGGACAGCACAGATACGCAGTATTTT. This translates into CASSEYGLADSTDTQYF.

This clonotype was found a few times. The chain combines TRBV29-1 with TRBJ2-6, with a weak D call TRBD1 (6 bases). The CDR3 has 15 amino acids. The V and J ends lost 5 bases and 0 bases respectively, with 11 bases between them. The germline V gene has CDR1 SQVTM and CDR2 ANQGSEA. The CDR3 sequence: CSVLTGPSGANVLTF. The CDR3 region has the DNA TGCAGCGTTTTGACAGGCCCCTCTGGGGCCAACGTCCTGACTTTC.

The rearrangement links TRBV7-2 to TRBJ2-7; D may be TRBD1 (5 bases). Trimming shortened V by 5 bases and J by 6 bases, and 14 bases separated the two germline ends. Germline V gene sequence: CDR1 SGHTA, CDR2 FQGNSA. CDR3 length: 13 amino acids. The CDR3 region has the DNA TGTGCCAGCAGCCTAACAGGAATCTTCGAGCAGTACTTC. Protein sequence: CASSLTGIFEQYF. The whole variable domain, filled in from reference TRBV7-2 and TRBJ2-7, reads GAGVSQSPSNKVTEKGKDVELRCDPISGHTALYWYRQSLGQGLEFLIYFQGNSAPDKSGLPSDRFSAERTGGSVSTLTIQRTQQEDSAVYLCASSLTGIFEQYFGPGTRLTVT.

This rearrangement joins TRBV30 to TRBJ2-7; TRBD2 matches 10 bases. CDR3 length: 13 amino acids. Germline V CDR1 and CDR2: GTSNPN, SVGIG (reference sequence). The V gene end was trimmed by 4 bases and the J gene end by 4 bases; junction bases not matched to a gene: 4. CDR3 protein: CAWTGLARYEQYF. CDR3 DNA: TGTGCCTGGACGGGACTAGCGCGGTACGAGCAGTACTTC.

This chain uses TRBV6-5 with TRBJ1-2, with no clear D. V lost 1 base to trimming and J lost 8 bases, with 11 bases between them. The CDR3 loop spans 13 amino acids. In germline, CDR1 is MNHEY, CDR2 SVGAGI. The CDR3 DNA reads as TGTGCCAGCAGTTACTTGGAAAGGAAAGGCTACACCTTC. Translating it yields CASSYLERKGYTF.

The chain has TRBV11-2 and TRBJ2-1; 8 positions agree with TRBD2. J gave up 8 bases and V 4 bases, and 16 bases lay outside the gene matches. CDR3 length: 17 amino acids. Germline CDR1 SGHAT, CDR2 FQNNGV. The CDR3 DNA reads TGTGCCAGCAGCTCATTGGAAGGGCGGCTAGCGGGTTATGAGCAGTTCTTC. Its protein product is CASSSLEGRLAGYEQFF. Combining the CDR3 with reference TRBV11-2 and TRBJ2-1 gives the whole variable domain EAGVAQSPRYKIIEKRQSVAFWCNPISGHATLYWYQQILGQGPKLLIQFQNNGVVDDSQLPKDRFSAERLKGVDSTLKIQPAKLEDSAVYLCASSSLEGRLAGYEQFFGPGTRLTVL.

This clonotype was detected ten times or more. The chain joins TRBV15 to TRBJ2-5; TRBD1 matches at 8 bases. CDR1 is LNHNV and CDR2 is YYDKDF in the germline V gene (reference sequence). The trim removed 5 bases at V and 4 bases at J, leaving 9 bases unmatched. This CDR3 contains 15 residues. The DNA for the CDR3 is TGTGCCACCAGCGGTAAACAGGGGGTTCGAGAGACCCAGTACTTC. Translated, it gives CATSGKQGVRETQYF. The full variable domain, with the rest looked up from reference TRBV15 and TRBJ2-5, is DAMVIQNPRYQVTQFGKPVTLSCSQTLNHNVMYWYQQKSSQAPKLLFHYYDKDFNNEADTPDNFQSRRPNTSFCFLDIRSPGLGDTAMYLCATSGKQGVRETQYFGPGTRLLVL.

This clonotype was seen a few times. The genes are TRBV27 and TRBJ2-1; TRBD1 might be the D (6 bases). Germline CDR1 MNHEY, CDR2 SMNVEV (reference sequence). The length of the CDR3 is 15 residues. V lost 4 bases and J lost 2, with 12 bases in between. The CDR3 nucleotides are TGTGCCAGCAGTTCAGGGGTTGGCGCCTACAATGAGCAGTTCTTC. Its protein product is CASSSGVGAYNEQFF.